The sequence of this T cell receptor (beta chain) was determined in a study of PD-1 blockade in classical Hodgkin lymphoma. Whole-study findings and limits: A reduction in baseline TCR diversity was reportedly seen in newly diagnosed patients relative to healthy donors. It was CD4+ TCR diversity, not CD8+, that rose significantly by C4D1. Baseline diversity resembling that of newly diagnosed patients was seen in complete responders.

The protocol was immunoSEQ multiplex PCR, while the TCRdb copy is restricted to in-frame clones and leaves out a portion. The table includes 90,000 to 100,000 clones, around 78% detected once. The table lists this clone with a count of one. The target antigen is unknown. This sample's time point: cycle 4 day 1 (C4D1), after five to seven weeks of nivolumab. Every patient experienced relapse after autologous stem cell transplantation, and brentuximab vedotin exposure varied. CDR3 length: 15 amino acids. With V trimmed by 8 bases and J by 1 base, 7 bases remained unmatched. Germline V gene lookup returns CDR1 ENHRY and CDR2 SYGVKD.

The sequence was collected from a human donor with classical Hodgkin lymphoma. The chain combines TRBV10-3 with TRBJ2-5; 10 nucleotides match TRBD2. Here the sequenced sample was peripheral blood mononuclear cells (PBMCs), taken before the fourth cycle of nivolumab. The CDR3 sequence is CAIGASGGTQETQYF. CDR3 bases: TGTGCCATCGGGGCTAGCGGGGGAACCCAAGAGACCCAGTACTTC.